This TCR beta chain was sequenced in a study of T cells in Graves' hyperthyroidism and ophthalmopathy. Study results and limitations: In blood, most of the thyroid clonotypes expanded above 0.001 were also present.

This clonotype was recorded at least ten times. Its antigen is unknown. Amplification of TCR beta CDR3 regions was performed using RNA transcripts as template. The HTBI primer set was used in a first-round RT-PCR of the TCR CDR3. TCRdb reanalysed the multiplex PCR reads using MiXCR and keeps one entry per CDR3 protein. The table lists almost 350,000 distinct CDR3 sequences, 15% to 20% of them singletons, with 15% to 17% in the top ten. This sequence was found in a woman aged 40 to 50 with Graves' ophthalmopathy. The material sequenced was blood.

CDR3 amino acids: CASSARDRKEETQYF. CDR3 nucleotides: TGTGCCAGCAGCGCCCGGGACAGGAAAGAAGAGACCCAGTACTTC. V and J are TRBV9 and TRBJ2-5, with TRBD1 identical over 8 bases. V dropped 3 bases and J dropped 3; count of bases not matched to a gene: 7. Looked up from germline, CDR1 is SGDLS and CDR2 is YYNGEE. The CDR3 covers 15 residues. The full variable domain, rest sourced from reference TRBV9 and TRBJ2-5, is DSGVTQTPKHLITATGQRVTLRCSPRSGDLSVYWYQQSLDQGLQFLIQYYNGEERAKGNILERFSAQQFPDLHSELNLSSLELGDSALYFCASSARDRKEETQYFGPGTRLLVL.